Included here is one T cell receptor beta chain sequence, with context. This clonotype was seen a few times. What this receptor recognizes is not known. Nothing much larger sits one base from this clone, and base qualities are not available. Library preparation employed RT-PCR. Sequencing took place on an Illumina HiSeq 2500. The public reads were quality trimmed at Q25 with fastp and then assembled into clones with MiXCR by TCRdb, keeping productive beta chains. Every distinct CDR3 protein forms one entry, paired with its most common genes and DNA. The sample table records fewer than 800,000 distinct CDR3 sequences; about a sixth of these occur just once. More than 9% of the sample belongs to the ten largest clones. V is cut by 3 bases and J by 7 bases, and the space between the germline ends is 13 bases. Reading from cysteine to phenylalanine, the CDR3 counts 15 amino acids. Of the read, only the CDR3 DNA is kept; its 45 bases are in frame from base 1. CDR1 MNHNS and CDR2 SASEGT are derived from the germline V gene.

The data were taken from a study of response to subunit inactivated influenza vaccine (dated by TCRdb to 2016 to 2019). Some background on the complete study: Deep quantitative T cell receptor repertoire profiling was used in the study to track responses to a trivalent subunit inactivated influenza vaccine.

Overall results and qualifications from the work: It was suggested by the authors that each seasonal influenza vaccination may recruit only a limited number of new T cells.

The sample consisted of PBMCs from blood, taken about 11 days after vaccination. The clonotype comes from a man aged 45 to 65 who received an inactivated influenza vaccine. Donor details come from another sample of the same person, matched by shared clones. The rearranged segments are TRBV6-1 and TRBJ1-6; TRBD1 might be the D gene, on 6 matching bases. The base sequence is TGTGCCAGCAGTGACCAGGGGTTGGGAAATTCACCCCTCCACTTT. Its product reads: CASSDQGLGNSPLHF.